This T cell receptor beta chain emerged from a study of early T cells in non-severe SARS-CoV-2 infection. Individual cDNA molecules each received unique molecular identifiers attached to them. TCRdb reprocessed the 5' RACE reads via MiXCR and lists one record per CDR3 protein. This sample has about 58,000 distinct CDR3 sequences, with about 13% found just once. From germline, CDR1 is MDHEN and CDR2 SYDVKM. V gave up 4 bases and J gave up 1 base, with 13 bases separating them. CDR3 length: 15 amino acids. The source is an adult who was a healthcare worker with PCR-confirmed SARS-CoV-2 infection or an uninfected control (not recorded which). J is TRBJ1-1 and V is TRBV28, with a weak D call TRBD1 (5 bases). Sequencing used whole blood. CDR3 bases: TGTGCCAGCAGTTCACCGGGACGGAAGAACACTGAAGCTTTCTTT. Translated: CASSSPGRKNTEAFF.